This T cell receptor beta chain was recovered during a study of cytomegalovirus exposure and HLA in healthy donors. Overall study context: Some 85 million unique TCRs, all from HLA-typed donors, were included in an early release of the data. Study conclusions and caveats: Immune exposure was documented only through CMV serostatus. TCR beta V- and J-gene trimming was later associated with a missense DCLRE1C variant.

It was with 60 Vbeta and 13 Jbeta primers that the PCR ran. Clones were read by immunoSEQ multiplex PCR, and TCRdb kept only the in-frame ones, dropping some. The sample yields fewer than 150,000 clones, around 75% seen once. Regarding donors, all were healthy bone marrow donors. As for this clone: Its antigen is currently unknown.

The sequencing input was PBMCs. The clonotype originates from a man aged 30 to 45 in good health and CMV-seronegative.

Written as DNA, the CDR3 is TGCGCCAGCAGCCAAGCGGTAATAAGGGGAGGGGGACAGCCCCAGCATTTT. This codes for CASSQAVIRGGGQPQHF. The chain uses TRBV4-1 and TRBJ1-5, with D maybe TRBD1 (6 bases). This CDR3 is built from 17 residues. Germline V gene lookup returns CDR1 MGHRA and CDR2 YSYEKL. With 1 base removed from V and 7 bases from J, the gap between germline ends came to 20 bases.